This is a list of T cell receptor beta chains from one sample in a study of spatial heterogeneity in lung cancer. TCRdb passed the 5' RACE reads through MiXCR, listing each CDR3 protein once. The repertoire holds about 40,000 distinct CDR3 sequences, more than 4.5% seen once, with 25% in the top ten. The starting material was PBMCs, obtained at surgery. The receptor source for this set is a female donor with early-stage non-small cell lung cancer. The CDR3 runs from the conserved cysteine through the conserved F or W. Fields, in order: clone size, D gene, J gene, V gene, CDR3 protein, CDR3 DNA. A D gene is named only where the DNA matches it firmly. The size field is filled for only some rows; it gives once, few, many or a size class.

many	TRBD1	TRBJ2-2	TRBV19	CASQGQGLSGELFF	TGTGCCAGTCAAGGACAGGGCTTATCCGGGGAGCTGTTTTTT
many	-	TRBJ1-1	TRBV7-9	CAVGLGVGEAFF	TGTGCCGTAGGGCTTGGTGTTGGTGAAGCTTTCTTT
many	-	TRBJ1-1	TRBV7-9	CASSLEVGGRTEAFF	TGTGCCAGCAGCTTAGAAGTAGGGGGTCGGACTGAAGCTTTCTTT
many	TRBD2	TRBJ2-3	TRBV19	CASSSSGFALDTQYF	TGTGCCAGTAGCTCTAGCGGGTTCGCGCTAGATACGCAGTATTTT
many	TRBD1	TRBJ2-7	TRBV5-1	CASSLAGQGTYEQYF	TGCGCCAGCAGCTTGGCAGGACAGGGCACCTACGAGCAGTACTTC
many	-	TRBJ1-1	TRBV6-5	CASSYGQALEAFF	TGTGCCAGCAGTTACGGGCAGGCGCTTGAAGCTTTCTTT
many	-	TRBJ2-6	TRBV6-4	CASSDSSSGANVLTF	TGTGCCAGCAGTGACTCCAGCTCTGGGGCCAACGTCCTGACTTTC
many	TRBD1	TRBJ1-1	TRBV20-1	CSFPGTGRNTEAFF	TGCAGCTTCCCCGGGACAGGGAGGAACACTGAAGCTTTCTTT
many	TRBD1	TRBJ1-2	TRBV7-3	CASSPGTGGNYGYTF	TGTGCCAGCAGCCCGGGGACAGGGGGTAACTATGGCTACACCTTC
few	-	TRBJ1-5	TRBV12-3/TRBV12-4	CASSFSTWGGNQPQHF	TGTGCCAGCAGTTTTAGCACTTGGGGGGGCAATCAGCCCCAGCATTTT
many	-	TRBJ1-2	TRBV7-9	CASLRNRAYGYTF	TGTGCCAGCCTGAGAAATAGGGCGTACGGCTACACCTTC
few	-	TRBJ2-7	TRBV2	CASENTIYEQYF	TGTGCCAGCGAAAACACGATCTACGAGCAGTACTTC
many	-	TRBJ2-3	TRBV7-9	CALVGVSDTQYF	TGTGCCCTCGTTGGGGTGTCGGATACGCAGTATTTT
few	TRBD1	TRBJ1-4	TRBV13	CASSFGTGGEKLFF	TGTGCCAGCAGCTTCGGGACAGGGGGAGAAAAACTGTTTTTT
many	-	TRBJ1-1	TRBV20-1	CSADFTLNTEAFF	TGCAGTGCAGACTTTACCCTGAACACTGAAGCTTTCTTT
many	-	TRBJ1-2	TRBV16	CASSLVYGYTF	TGTGCCAGCAGCCTCGTCTATGGCTACACCTTC
many	-	TRBJ2-7	TRBV6-4	CASSVGRSGSYEQYF	TGTGCCAGCAGTGTAGGTAGGTCGGGATCCTACGAGCAGTACTTC
many	-	TRBJ2-7	TRBV7-8	CASSPGRLSYEQYF	TGTGCCAGCAGCCCCGGCCGGCTCTCCTACGAGCAGTACTTC
many	TRBD1	TRBJ1-3	TRBV10-3	CAIRRTGAGTGNTIYF	TGTGCCATCAGACGTACAGGGGCCGGTACTGGAAACACCATATATTTT
-	-	TRBJ2-7	TRBV29-1	CSVVSGLSPEQYF	TGCAGCGTTGTAAGCGGTCTGTCTCCCGAGCAGTACTTC
-	-	TRBJ2-7	TRBV7-2	CASSTRLGEQYF	TGTGCCAGCAGCACGCGTCTAGGGGAGCAGTACTTC
few	-	TRBJ1-5	TRBV6-5	CASSYSGEGNQPQHF	TGTGCCAGCAGTTACTCAGGGGAGGGCAATCAGCCCCAGCATTTT
many	-	TRBJ2-7	TRBV7-9	CASSEGSYGQYF	TGTGCCAGCAGCGAAGGGAGCTACGGGCAGTACTTC
medium-sized	-	TRBJ2-1	TRBV15	CATSRDLDSVLSEQFF	TGTGCCACCAGCAGAGATCTCGATTCCGTCTTGAGTGAGCAGTTCTTC
many	-	TRBJ2-5	TRBV5-1	CASSLAGETQYF	TGCGCCAGCAGCTTGGCGGGGGAGACCCAGTACTTC
many	-	TRBJ2-6	TRBV11-2	CASSLDGNGANVLTF	TGTGCCAGCAGCTTAGACGGGAATGGGGCCAACGTCCTGACTTTC
few	TRBD1	TRBJ1-4	TRBV15	CATSRILGQGLEKLFF	TGTGCCACCAGCAGGATTCTGGGACAGGGTTTAGAAAAACTGTTTTTT
many	TRBD2	TRBJ2-1	TRBV4-1	CASSQEVGRLAYNEQFF	TGCGCCAGCAGCCAAGAAGTAGGGAGACTAGCATACAATGAGCAGTTCTTC
many	-	TRBJ2-7	TRBV7-9	CASSLGPGTHEQYF	TGTGCCAGCAGCTTAGGCCCGGGGACCCACGAGCAGTACTTC
few	-	TRBJ2-2	TRBV7-3	CASSPIGGRTGELFF	TGTGCCAGCAGCCCCATAGGGGGGCGAACCGGGGAGCTGTTTTTT
-	-	TRBJ1-1	TRBV7-3	CASSLMAGSEAFF	TGTGCCAGCAGCTTAATGGCAGGGTCTGAAGCTTTCTTT
few	-	TRBJ2-5	TRBV19	CASSITLQETQYF	TGTGCCAGTAGTATTACCCTCCAAGAGACCCAGTACTTC
many	-	TRBJ2-5	TRBV5-1	CASSLAQETQYF	TGCGCCAGCAGCTTGGCCCAAGAGACCCAGTACTTC
many	-	TRBJ1-5	TRBV4-1	CASSQDQEWNSNQPQHF	TGCGCCAGCAGCCAAGATCAAGAATGGAATAGCAATCAGCCCCAGCATTTT
many	TRBD2	TRBJ2-3	TRBV5-4	CASSLAGGHSTDTQYF	TGTGCCAGCAGCCTAGCGGGAGGACATAGCACAGATACGCAGTATTTT
-	-	TRBJ1-2	TRBV20-1	CSALGYGYTF	TGCAGTGCCCTTGGATATGGCTACACCTTC
-	TRBD1	TRBJ2-3	TRBV6-2/TRBV6-3	CASSPRQGAQYF	TGTGCCAGCAGTCCCCGACAGGGCGCGCAGTATTTT
many	-	TRBJ2-1	TRBV5-4	CASSVETNNEQFF	TGTGCCAGCAGCGTGGAGACGAACAATGAGCAGTTCTTC
many	-	TRBJ2-1	TRBV3-1	CASSPIASDEQFF	TGTGCCAGCAGCCCCATAGCGTCGGATGAGCAGTTCTTC
many	-	TRBJ1-1	TRBV12-3/TRBV12-4	CASSLYWGASNTEAFF	TGTGCCAGCAGTTTATATTGGGGGGCGTCGAACACTGAAGCTTTCTTT
-	-	TRBJ2-5	TRBV7-2	CASSYAMGGETQYF	TGTGCCAGCAGCTATGCCATGGGGGGAGAGACCCAGTACTTC
few	TRBD2	TRBJ2-7	TRBV20-1	CSARRPGTSGGAGQYF	TGCAGTGCTAGACGTCCCGGGACTAGCGGGGGGGCCGGGCAGTACTTC
-	-	TRBJ1-4	TRBV5-1	CASSLGRTDEKLFF	TGCGCCAGCAGCTTGGGGAGGACAGATGAAAAACTGTTTTTT
few	TRBD1	TRBJ1-1	TRBV6-6	CASSGKGQKNTEAFF	TGTGCCAGCAGTGGAAAGGGACAGAAGAACACTGAAGCTTTCTTT
many	TRBD2	TRBJ2-5	TRBV5-1	CASSLDPLAGKETQYF	TGCGCCAGCAGCTTGGACCCTCTAGCGGGGAAAGAGACCCAGTACTTC
-	-	TRBJ1-6	TRBV3-1	CASSQTDSANSPLHF	TGTGCCAGCAGCCAGACAGACTCAGCTAATTCACCCCTCCACTTT
few	-	TRBJ1-2	TRBV3-1	CASSQGNTRPYF	TGTGCCAGCAGCCAAGGGAACACCCGACCCTACTTC
many	TRBD1	TRBJ2-3	TRBV29-1	CSVVGTASTTDTQYF	TGCAGCGTTGTGGGGACAGCCTCCACCACAGATACGCAGTATTTT
many	TRBD1	TRBJ2-2	TRBV28	CASSFPGTVSGELFF	TGTGCCAGCAGTTTTCCCGGGACAGTCTCCGGGGAGCTGTTTTTT
-	-	TRBJ2-1	TRBV4-2	CASSQVGWDPSNEQFF	TGTGCCAGCAGCCAAGTAGGGTGGGATCCCTCCAATGAGCAGTTCTTC
few	-	TRBJ1-1	TRBV20-1	CSARGIQGTEAFF	TGCAGTGCTAGAGGAATCCAGGGAACTGAAGCTTTCTTT
many	-	TRBJ1-1	TRBV5-6	CASSLAGRPADTEAFF	TGTGCCAGCAGCTTGGCCGGACGCCCTGCGGACACTGAAGCTTTCTTT
-	TRBD2	TRBJ2-2	TRBV3-1	CASSQERVAGLVTGELFF	TGTGCCAGCAGCCAAGAGAGGGTAGCGGGGCTCGTCACCGGGGAGCTGTTTTTT
many	-	TRBJ1-1	TRBV9	CASSVSPRGNWGAIEAFF	TGTGCCAGCAGCGTTTCCCCGCGGGGTAACTGGGGAGCTATTGAAGCTTTCTTT
few	-	TRBJ1-2	TRBV6-1	CASSKQGDYGYTF	TGTGCCAGCAGTAAACAGGGAGACTATGGCTACACCTTC
many	-	TRBJ1-2	TRBV7-8	CASIAHRAANYGYTF	TGTGCCAGCATAGCCCACAGGGCTGCTAACTATGGCTACACCTTC
-	TRBD1	TRBJ1-3	TRBV19	CASKMGTAALSGNTIYF	TGTGCCAGTAAGATGGGGACAGCAGCGCTCTCTGGAAACACCATATATTTT
many	TRBD1	TRBJ2-3	TRBV9	CASSVGGSGTEATDTQYF	TGTGCCAGCAGCGTAGGAGGGAGTGGGACAGAGGCGACAGATACGCAGTATTTT
few	TRBD1	TRBJ1-5	TRBV27	CASSLRTGGVYSNQPQHF	TGTGCCAGCAGTCTCCGGACAGGGGGGGTCTATAGCAATCAGCCCCAGCATTTT